The text below deals with one TCR beta chain. Single viable CD3+CD4+CD8-CD45RO+ cells were sorted as the memory CD4+ T cells. Donors' CMV status reflects serum IgG against pp150, pp28, p38, p52. Positive selection with CD4 microbeads enriched total CD4+ T cells. This CDR3 is built from 16 residues. V was trimmed by 4 bases and J by 4 bases, leaving 16 bases between them. The germline V gene encodes CDR1 KGHSH and CDR2 LQKENI. Method: immunoSEQ multiplex PCR; TCRdb's copy keeps in-frame clones and lacks some. Found here are approximately 46,000 clones, around four fifths of them singletons; the top ten hold 0.61%. The data were taken from a study of memory CD4+ T cells and cytomegalovirus serostatus.

The chain combines TRBV18 with TRBJ2-2; the D call may be TRBD1 or TRBD2 (6 bases each). This receptor was obtained from an adult in good health and CMV-seronegative. Sequencing was performed on memory CD4+ T cells from blood. The CDR3 region has the DNA TGTGCCAGCTCACGACCGGGACTCAGGGGCACCGGGGAGCTGTTTTTT. Amino acids: CASSRPGLRGTGELFF.